This T cell receptor (beta chain) was sequenced during a study of spatial heterogeneity in lung cancer. Germline assignment: CDR1 MNHEY and CDR2 SMNVEV (reference sequence). Trimming took 8 bases from V and 1 from J; bases not matched to a gene: 7. CDR3 length equals 14 residues. Individually, TCR cDNA molecules were each labelled with a unique molecular identifier. TCRdb re-derived calls from the 5' RACE reads in MiXCR, one entry per CDR3 protein. This table has roughly 60,000 distinct CDR3 sequences, around 8.4% appearing once. Study-wide points: Expanded tumor TCRs that were ubiquitous appeared in blood more at resection than follow-up.

This clonotype has ten or more counts. The target antigen is unknown. Indicated time point: sample taken at primary tumor resection. Whole RNA was taken from tumor, nontumor lung or frozen PBMC; it was then sequenced unsorted. The sequencing used PBMCs, collected at surgery. This sequence originates from a female donor with early-stage non-small cell lung cancer. The chain combines TRBV27 with TRBJ1-1; 7 nucleotides match TRBD1. The CDR3 spells CASRSQGPNTEAFF. The CDR3, as DNA: TGTGCCAGCCGGTCACAGGGGCCGAACACTGAAGCTTTCTTT.